The rows below give T cell receptor beta chains drawn from one sample of a study of regulatory T cells in long-lasting Graves disease. From the multiplex PCR reads, TCRdb called clonotypes with MiXCR, one entry per CDR3 protein. The sample includes about 660,000 distinct CDR3 sequences, around 30% of them seen just once. This specimen was peripheral blood mononuclear cells (PBMCs), taken when the disease was refractory, from a patient treated with antithyroid drugs. The receptors here all came from a female donor with Graves disease. Each CDR3 is given with its conserved first and last residue. The D gene is left open where the match is weak. Clone size appears in some rows only: once, few, many, or a class for an expanded clone.

J | size | D | V | CDR3 | DNA
TRBJ2-1 | NA | TRBD2 | TRBV6-1 | CASSEMIAGPNEQFF | TGTGCCAGCAGTGAAATGATAGCGGGTCCCAATGAGCAGTTCTTC
TRBJ1-2 | few | NA | TRBV20-1 | CSVTGQYGYTF | TGCAGTGTTACAGGGCAGTATGGCTACACCTTC
TRBJ1-2 | many | NA | TRBV6-2/TRBV6-3 | CASSYDGGINYGYTF | TGTGCCAGCAGTTACGACGGGGGAATTAACTATGGCTACACCTTC
TRBJ1-6 | many | NA | TRBV5-1 | CASSLETTAFNSPLHF | TGCGCCAGCAGCTTGGAGACGACAGCCTTTAATTCACCCCTCCACTTT
TRBJ2-3 | NA | NA | TRBV2 | CASKSRDQYTDTQYF | TGTGCCAGCAAATCCCGAGACCAGTACACAGATACGCAGTATTTT
TRBJ2-7 | NA | NA | TRBV2 | CASGASNLPYEQYF | TGTGCCAGCGGGGCCTCTAACTTACCCTACGAGCAGTACTTC
TRBJ2-7 | NA | NA | TRBV3-1 | CASSPYPRGGVPTYEQYF | TGTGCCAGCAGCCCATACCCTAGGGGCGGGGTGCCCACCTACGAGCAGTACTTC
TRBJ2-5 | NA | NA | TRBV20-1 | CSARRDYQETQYF | TGCAGTGCTAGAAGGGACTACCAAGAGACCCAGTACTTC
TRBJ1-2 | NA | NA | TRBV25-1 | CASSERGGNYGYTF | TGTGCCAGCAGTGAACGGGGGGGGAACTATGGCTACACCTTC
TRBJ1-5 | NA | TRBD1 | TRBV20-1 | CSASSAGGEPQHF | TGCAGTGCTAGTTCCGCAGGGGGGGAGCCCCAGCATTTT
TRBJ1-6 | NA | NA | TRBV20-1 | CSGGRGDLQNSPLHF | TGCAGTGGGGGTAGGGGCGACTTGCAGAATTCACCCCTCCACTTT
TRBJ1-1 | NA | NA | TRBV19 | CASNHPNTEAFF | TGTGCCAGTAACCATCCGAACACTGAAGCTTTCTTT
TRBJ1-2 | few | NA | TRBV7-6 | CASSLARDALYTF | TGTGCCAGCAGCTTAGCGCGGGACGCTCTCTACACCTTC
TRBJ2-5 | many | NA | TRBV6-1 | CASKNPPLETQYF | TGTGCCAGCAAGAACCCCCCGTTGGAGACCCAGTACTTC
TRBJ2-7 | few | TRBD2 | TRBV27 | CASSSLAGPNEQYF | TGTGCCAGCAGTTCTCTAGCGGGACCCAACGAGCAGTACTTC
TRBJ1-1 | NA | TRBD1 | TRBV10-3 | CAISHPQTGQNTEAFF | TGTGCCATCAGTCACCCTCAGACAGGGCAAAACACTGAAGCTTTCTTT
TRBJ2-1 | once | TRBD2 | TRBV27 | CASSWLAGEYNEQFF | TGTGCCAGCAGTTGGCTAGCGGGAGAGTACAATGAGCAGTTCTTC
TRBJ2-2 | many | TRBD2 | TRBV6-1 | CASSGLAGNTGELFF | TGTGCCAGCAGTGGCCTAGCGGGGAACACCGGGGAGCTGTTTTTT
TRBJ1-5 | once | TRBD1 | TRBV6-5 | CASSYQGATSNQPQHF | TGTGCCAGCAGTTATCAGGGGGCGACTAGCAATCAGCCCCAGCATTTT
TRBJ1-1 | NA | NA | TRBV7-9 | CASREGGAEAFF | TGTGCCAGCAGAGAGGGTGGCGCTGAAGCTTTCTTT
TRBJ2-6 | NA | NA | TRBV7-3 | CASSGSGTGANVLTF | TGTGCCAGCAGCGGGAGTGGCACTGGGGCCAACGTCCTGACTTTC
TRBJ1-4 | many | TRBD1 | TRBV6-5 | CASSYWGTATNEKLFF | TGTGCCAGCAGTTACTGGGGGACAGCAACTAATGAAAAACTGTTTTTT
TRBJ1-2 | NA | TRBD1 | TRBV20-1 | CSATGTGNSGYTF | TGCAGTGCTACCGGGACAGGGAACTCTGGCTACACCTTC
TRBJ2-5 | NA | NA | TRBV20-1 | CSARVAGTSTQYF | TGCAGTGCTAGAGTAGCCGGGACAAGTACCCAGTACTTC
TRBJ1-2 | NA | NA | TRBV5-1 | CASTPLSGANYGYTF | TGCGCCAGCACGCCCTTATCTGGAGCTAACTATGGCTACACCTTC
TRBJ1-1 | few | NA | TRBV7-8 | CASSLVRGDTEAFF | TGTGCCAGCAGCTTAGTTCGGGGTGACACTGAAGCTTTCTTT
TRBJ1-1 | NA | NA | TRBV30 | CAWSVGGNAFF | TGTGCCTGGAGTGTAGGGGGGAATGCTTTCTTT
TRBJ2-7 | few | NA | TRBV14 | CASSRSEDPSYEQYF | TGTGCCAGCAGCCGTTCCGAGGATCCGTCCTACGAGCAGTACTTC
TRBJ1-2 | many | NA | TRBV27 | CASSLDRQYGYTF | TGTGCCAGCAGTTTAGACAGGCAATATGGCTACACCTTC
TRBJ1-4 | many | NA | TRBV28 | CASSPRDGNEKLFF | TGTGCCAGCAGTCCGAGGGACGGGAATGAAAAACTGTTTTTT
TRBJ1-3 | NA | NA | TRBV12-3/TRBV12-4 | CASKAVASGNTIYF | TGTGCCAGCAAGGCAGTAGCCTCTGGAAACACCATATATTTT
TRBJ2-3 | few | NA | TRBV12-3/TRBV12-4 | CASSFGTRALDTQYF | TGTGCCAGCAGTTTCGGGACAAGGGCTTTAGATACGCAGTATTTT
TRBJ2-7 | NA | NA | TRBV20-1 | CSARTSGPSYEQYF | TGCAGTGCTCGCACCTCCGGTCCCTCCTACGAGCAGTACTTC
TRBJ2-7 | NA | NA | TRBV29-1 | CSVRGVYSYEQYF | TGCAGCGTTCGGGGCGTGTACTCCTACGAGCAGTACTTC
TRBJ2-7 | few | NA | TRBV6-2/TRBV6-3 | CASSYGTHEQYF | TGTGCCAGCAGTTACGGGACCCACGAGCAGTACTTC
TRBJ2-5 | few | TRBD2 | TRBV20-1 | CSASKPGLAGQETQYF | TGCAGTGCTAGTAAGCCGGGACTAGCGGGGCAAGAGACCCAGTACTTC
TRBJ2-5 | NA | TRBD1 | TRBV20-1 | CSARLTGSETQYF | TGCAGTGCTAGACTGACAGGGTCCGAGACCCAGTACTTC
TRBJ2-2 | NA | NA | TRBV20-1 | CSAPYNPSGELFF | TGCAGTGCCCCTTATAATCCGTCCGGGGAGCTGTTTTTT
TRBJ2-7 | NA | NA | TRBV3-1 | CASSHSDEQYF | TGTGCCAGCAGCCATTCCGACGAGCAGTACTTC
TRBJ1-1 | NA | TRBD1 | TRBV19 | CASREQGYPEAFF | TGTGCCAGTAGGGAACAGGGGTACCCTGAAGCTTTCTTT
TRBJ1-5 | few | TRBD1 | TRBV6-5 | CASSYGQGYQPQHF | TGTGCCAGCAGTTACGGACAGGGTTATCAGCCCCAGCATTTT
TRBJ1-1 | NA | NA | TRBV6-1 | CASGRYEAFF | TGTGCCAGTGGACGGTACGAGGCTTTCTTT